This T cell receptor (beta chain) was retrieved from a study of blood T cells in healthy people across ages. Study outcomes and limitations: Per million T cells, TCR beta diversity dropped roughly linearly as age increased.

It was with a sample-barcoded 5' primer and a J-beta primer mix that a second PCR of roughly 7 to 12 cycles was run. Each of the cDNA molecules was tagged by a template-switch adaptor with 12 random nucleotides. TCRdb recomputed calls from the 5' RACE reads with MiXCR, one row per CDR3 protein. The sample lists some 790,000 distinct CDR3 sequences, 29% seen once, with 17% in the top ten. Donors gave about 9.3 milliliters of peripheral blood apiece. The CDR3 is 16 amino acids. V was clipped by 8 bases and J by 0 bases, with 17 bases between them. In germline, CDR1 is SGHTA, CDR2 FQGNSA. As concerns this clonotype: Its antigen is unknown.

The specimen was blood. The chain couples TRBV7-2 to TRBJ2-4; D is ambiguous. This sequence originates from a woman of 80 years or more in good health. The CDR3 loop reads CASDLDMRLAKNIQYF. As DNA, the CDR3 is TGTGCCAGCGACTTAGATATGCGTCTAGCCAAAAACATTCAGTACTTC. Full variable domain (rest looked up from reference TRBV7-2 and TRBJ2-4): GAGVSQSPSNKVTEKGKDVELRCDPISGHTALYWYRQSLGQGLEFLIYFQGNSAPDKSGLPSDRFSAERTGGSVSTLTIQRTQQEDSAVYLCASDLDMRLAKNIQYFGAGTRLSVL.